This T cell receptor (beta chain) was retrieved from a study of blood T cell repertoires in COVID-19. The study drew participants aged about 18 to 89 years from approximately 23 US areas. Clinical histories supplied by participants themselves formed the basis of cohort assignment. Donors in Cohort 3 who had recovered were those with two negative PCRs, healthcare professional clearance, or resolution of their symptoms. In germline, CDR1 is KGHSH, CDR2 LQKENI. CDR3 size: 15 residues. The J segment lost 0 bases and the V segment lost 4 bases, leaving 1 base of the junction unmatched. Per the authors' pipeline: Amplification with reference gene primers provided the estimates of nucleated cell counts. The table came from immunoSEQ multiplex PCR; TCRdb's copy has only in-frame clones and leaves some out. The DNA gave D and trimming, while V, J and clone size come from that table. The data contain fewer than 250,000 clones, around 84% of them singletons.

Input material: PBMCs or T cells enriched from blood (not recorded which). The origin of this receptor is a woman aged 25 to 45 who had recovered from COVID-19. This chain uses TRBV18 with TRBJ2-2, with TRBD1 matching over 8 bases. The CDR3 protein is CASSQQGANTGELFF. The CDR3 DNA follows: TGTGCCAGCTCACAACAGGGGGCGAACACCGGGGAGCTGTTTTTT.